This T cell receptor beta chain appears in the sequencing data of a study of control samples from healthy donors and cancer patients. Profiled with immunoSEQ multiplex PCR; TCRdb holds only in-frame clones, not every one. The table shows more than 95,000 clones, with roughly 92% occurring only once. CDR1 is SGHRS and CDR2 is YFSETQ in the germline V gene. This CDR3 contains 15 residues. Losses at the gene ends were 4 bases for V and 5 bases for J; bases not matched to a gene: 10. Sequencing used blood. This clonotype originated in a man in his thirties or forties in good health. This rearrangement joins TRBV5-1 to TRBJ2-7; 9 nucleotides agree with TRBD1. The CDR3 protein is CASSLTGGLGHEQYF. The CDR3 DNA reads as TGCGCCAGCAGCCTGACAGGGGGACTCGGGCACGAGCAGTACTTC.